This TCR beta chain was identified during a study of CD8 T cells in ankylosing spondylitis. Study-level results: Blood of patients with ankylosing spondylitis appeared to be characterized by a TCR beta motif of several highly homologous variants.

For TCR beta, libraries came from quantitative 5'-RACE with molecular barcodes. MiXCR was run by TCRdb on the 5' RACE reads, yielding one entry per CDR3 protein. This sample has about 700,000 distinct CDR3 sequences, with around 20% found just once. With respect to this clonotype: No antigen is known for it.

CDR3 length equals 14 residues. The germline gives CDR1 MNHEY, CDR2 SVGAGI. With 2 bases removed from V and 4 bases from J, the gap between germline ends came to 9 bases. This TCR derives from a male donor with ankylosing spondylitis. Source material: blood, either unsorted or a sorted T cell fraction (not recorded which). The V call is TRBV6-5, the J call TRBJ1-3; D is unresolved. The CDR3 sequence is CASSYDLIGNTIYF. The CDR3 nucleotides are TGTGCCAGCAGTTACGACCTCATAGGAAACACCATATATTTT.